This T cell receptor (beta chain) was identified in a study of blood T cells in healthy people across ages. Study outcomes and limitations: The study regarded diversity estimates from one million T cells as underestimates.

Germline V CDR1 and CDR2: LGHNA, YSLEER. V shed 4 bases and J 5 bases; nucleotides not matched to a gene: 13. This CDR3 has 17 residues. This clonotype was found many times. Its antigen is as yet unknown. The second PCR ran about 6 to 12 cycles with a sample-barcoded 5' primer and J-beta primers. TCRdb used MiXCR to reprocess the 5' RACE reads, holding one entry per CDR3 protein. The top ten hold roughly 15% of the sample, which has around 650,000 distinct CDR3 sequences, around 32% seen once. The TCR sequence derives from a woman of 80 years or more in good health. The specimen sequenced was blood. The chain recombines TRBV4-3 with TRBJ2-1, with 8 bases matching TRBD2. The CDR3 sequence: CASSPSLVAGLNNEQFF. CDR3 DNA sequence: TGCGCCAGCAGCCCCTCCCTGGTAGCGGGGCTAAACAATGAGCAGTTCTTC.